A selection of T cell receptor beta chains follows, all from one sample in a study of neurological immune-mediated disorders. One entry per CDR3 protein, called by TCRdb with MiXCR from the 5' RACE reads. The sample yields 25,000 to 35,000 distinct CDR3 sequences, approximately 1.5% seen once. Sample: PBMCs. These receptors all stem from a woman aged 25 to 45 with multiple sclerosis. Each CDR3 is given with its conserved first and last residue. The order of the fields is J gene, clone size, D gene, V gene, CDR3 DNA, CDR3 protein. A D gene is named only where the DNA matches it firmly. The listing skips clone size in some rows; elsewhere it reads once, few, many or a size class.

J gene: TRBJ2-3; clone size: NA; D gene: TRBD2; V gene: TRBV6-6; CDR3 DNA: TGTGTCACTCGGACTAGCGGGGTCACAGATACGCAGTATTTT; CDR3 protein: CVTRTSGVTDTQYF
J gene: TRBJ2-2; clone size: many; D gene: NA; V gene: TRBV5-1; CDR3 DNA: TGCGCCAGCAGCTTGGCCGGGACACTCGGGGAGCTGTTTTTT; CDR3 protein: CASSLAGTLGELFF
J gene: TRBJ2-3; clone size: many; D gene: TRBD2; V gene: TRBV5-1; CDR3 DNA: TGCGCCAGCAGATTGCTTCTGCGGGAGACAGATACGCAGTATTTT; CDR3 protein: CASRLLLRETDTQYF
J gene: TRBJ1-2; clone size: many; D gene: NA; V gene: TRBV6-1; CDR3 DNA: TGTGCCAGCAGCAGCAACCTATTTAACTATGGCTACACCTTC; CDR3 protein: CASSSNLFNYGYTF
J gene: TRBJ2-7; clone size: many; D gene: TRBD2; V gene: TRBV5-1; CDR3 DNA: TGCGCCAGCAGCTCGCCCGGGAGGTACGAGCAGTACTTC; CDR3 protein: CASSSPGRYEQYF
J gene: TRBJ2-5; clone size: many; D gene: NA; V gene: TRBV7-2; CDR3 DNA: TGTGCCAGCAGCTTTTCGGGGTGGGAGACCCAGTACTTC; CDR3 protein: CASSFSGWETQYF
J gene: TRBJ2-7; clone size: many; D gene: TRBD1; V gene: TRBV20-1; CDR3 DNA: TGCAGTGCTAGAGGGATCTTCCAGGGGGACTACGAGCAGTACTTC; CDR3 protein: CSARGIFQGDYEQYF
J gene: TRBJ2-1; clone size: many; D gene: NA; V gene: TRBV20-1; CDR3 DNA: TGCAGTGCTAGAGATGAACAGCGTACCTACAATGAGCAGTTCTTC; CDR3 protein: CSARDEQRTYNEQFF
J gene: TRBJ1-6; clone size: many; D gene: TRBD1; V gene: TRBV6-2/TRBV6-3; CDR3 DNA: TGTGCCAGCAGCGACGGACAGGGAAGAAGATCACCCCTCCACTTT; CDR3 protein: CASSDGQGRRSPLHF
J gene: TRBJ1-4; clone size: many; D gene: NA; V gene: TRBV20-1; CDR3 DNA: TGCAGTGCTCGGGATGAAAAACTGTTTTTT; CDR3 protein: CSARDEKLFF
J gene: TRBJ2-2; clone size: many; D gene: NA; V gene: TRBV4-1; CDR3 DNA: TGCGCCAGCAGCTCAGTCCTAGCGACAACCGGGGAGCTGTTTTTT; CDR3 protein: CASSSVLATTGELFF
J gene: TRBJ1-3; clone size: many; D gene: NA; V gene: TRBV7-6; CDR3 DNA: TGTGCCAGCAGCTTAGCGCGAGCGTTCTCTGGAAACACCATATATTTT; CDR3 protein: CASSLARAFSGNTIYF
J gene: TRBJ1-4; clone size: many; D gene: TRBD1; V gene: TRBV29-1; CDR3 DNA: TGCAGCGCGGAGGGGGCTGGAGAAAAACTGTTTTTT; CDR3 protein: CSAEGAGEKLFF
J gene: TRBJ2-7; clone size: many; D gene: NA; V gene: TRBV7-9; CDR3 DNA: TGTGCCAGCAGTTTCGACTACGAGCAGTACTTC; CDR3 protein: CASSFDYEQYF
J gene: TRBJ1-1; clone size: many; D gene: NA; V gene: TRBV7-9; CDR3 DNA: TGTGCCAGCACATCCACGGGGGGGGCTGGCTCTGAAGCTTTCTTT; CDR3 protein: CASTSTGGAGSEAFF
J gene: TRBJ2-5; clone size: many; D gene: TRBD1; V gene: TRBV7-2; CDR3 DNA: TGTGCCAGCAGCCCTCCACAGGGGACGGGGGAGACCCAGTACTTC; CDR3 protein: CASSPPQGTGETQYF
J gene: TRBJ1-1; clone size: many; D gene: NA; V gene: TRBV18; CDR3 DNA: TGTGCCAGCTCAAAGGTGTGGGGTGAAGGCAGTGAGGCTTTCTTT; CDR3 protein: CASSKVWGEGSEAFF